The 27 T cell receptor beta chains presented below share a single source sample, sequenced in a study of blood T cell repertoires in COVID-19. Repertoires were generated with immunoSEQ multiplex PCR, while TCRdb's copy carries only in-frame clones and drops some. The table includes about 190,000 clones, around 90% detected once. Input material: peripheral blood. The receptors come from a man in his forties with acute or convalescent COVID-19.

This chain uses TRBV6-5 with TRBJ2-3; D is ambiguous. V was cut by 7 bases and J by 1 base, with 9 bases left in between. This CDR3 is built from 13 residues. Germline V CDR1 and CDR2: MNHEY, SVGAGI. The CDR3, as DNA: TGTGCCAGCAAAGTGTCGGGCACAGATACGCAGTATTTT. This encodes CASKVSGTDTQYF.

The J gene is TRBJ1-3, the V gene TRBV7-9, with 8 bases that match TRBD1. V lost 5 bases, J lost 3 bases, and 3 bases stayed unmatched. The germline CDR1 and CDR2 sequences are SEHNR and FQNEAQ (reference sequence). The CDR3 has 14 amino acids. The CDR3, as DNA: TGTGCCAGCAGCCCGGACAGGGTTGGAAACACCATATATTTT. This translates into CASSPDRVGNTIYF.

The chain combines TRBV7-9 with TRBJ2-7; 7 bases fit TRBD2. Trimming took 1 base from V and 12 from J; bases not matched to a gene: 6. The CDR3 has 12 residues. Germline-derived CDR1 and CDR2 are SEHNR and FQNEAQ (reference sequence). CDR3 sequence: CASSLDERGLYF. The DNA for the CDR3 is TGTGCCAGCAGCTTAGATGAGCGGGGACTGTACTTC.

The chain employs TRBV5-4 and TRBJ2-2; 7 bases line up with TRBD1. V was pared by 4 bases and J by 6 bases, with 12 bases of the junction left unmatched. From germline, CDR1 is SGHNT and CDR2 YYREEE (reference sequence). The CDR3 length is 16 residues. The CDR3 sequence is CASSIRQGDVPGELFF. The CDR3 DNA reads as TGTGCCAGCAGCATAAGACAGGGAGATGTCCCCGGGGAGCTGTTTTTT.

The CDR3 nucleotides read TGTGCCAGCAGCTTAGGCCTGGGGACAGGGGGTTCACCCCTCCACTTT. It translates to CASSLGLGTGGSPLHF. The rearrangement joins TRBV13 to TRBJ1-6, with 11 bases fitting TRBD1. The V segment lost 0 bases and the J segment 9 bases; nucleotides outside the gene matches: 4. The CDR3 length is 16 residues. In germline, CDR1 is PRHDT, CDR2 FYEKMQ (reference sequence).

This chain links TRBV18 with TRBJ1-1; 9 nucleotides agree with TRBD1. The J segment lost 3 bases and the V segment lost 1 base, leaving 3 bases of the junction unmatched. Germline V gives CDR1 KGHSH, CDR2 LQKENI. CDR3 length: 15 residues. The CDR3 DNA reads as TGTGCCAGCTCACCACGGACAGGGGAATACACTGAAGCTTTCTTT. Its protein is CASSPRTGEYTEAFF. The complete variable domain, with remaining parts taken from reference TRBV18 and TRBJ1-1, reads NAGVMQNPRHLVRRRGQEARLRCSPMKGHSHVYWYRQLPEEGLKFMVYLQKENIIDESGMPKERFSAEFPKEGPSILRIQQVVRGDSAAYFCASSPRTGEYTEAFFGQGTRLTVV.

The chain carries TRBV7-6 and TRBJ2-5; TRBD2 matches at 9 bases. The CDR3 extends over 16 amino acids. Germline lookup yields CDR1 SGHVS and CDR2 FNYEAQ. The V gene end was trimmed by 0 bases and the J gene end by 1 base; junction bases not matched to a gene: 3. CDR3 sequence reads: CASSLASGGPQETQYF. In nucleotides, the CDR3 is TGTGCCAGCAGCTTAGCTAGCGGGGGCCCCCAAGAGACCCAGTACTTC.

Here the CDR3 DNA reads TGTGCGCAAACCGCCGGGACAGGGGACACTGAAGCTTTCTTT. Amino acids: CAQTAGTGDTEAFF. V is TRBV10-3 and J is TRBJ1-1, with 10 nucleotides matching TRBD1. The CDR3 sequence is 14 residues long. Germline V CDR1 and CDR2: ENHRY, SYGVKD.

There are many counts of this clone. The CDR3 protein is CASSLTGQGNQPQHF. For the CDR3, the DNA is TGTGCCAGCAGTTTAACGGGACAGGGCAATCAGCCCCAGCATTTT. V and J are TRBV27 and TRBJ1-5; 8 bases are a match to TRBD1. The CDR3 sequence is 15 residues long. CDR1 and CDR2 from the germline V gene are MNHEY and SMNVEV (reference sequence). V lost 2 bases to trimming and J lost 2 bases; unmatched junction nucleotides: 2.

This clone was found once. The CDR3 sequence is CASSLLGGVNTGELFF. CDR3 coding DNA: TGTGCCAGCAGCTTATTAGGAGGGGTGAACACCGGGGAGCTGTTTTTT. V is TRBV11-2 and J is TRBJ2-2; D may be TRBD2 (6 bases). Per the germline V gene, CDR1 is SGHAT and CDR2 is FQNNGV. CDR3 length: 16 residues. V lost 2 bases, J lost 1 base, and 11 bases lay in between.

As to this clone: The same CDR3 arises from other DNA sequences in this sample as well. The chain links TRBV18 to TRBJ1-1, with a weak D call TRBD1 (5 bases). The germline gives CDR1 KGHSH, CDR2 LQKENI. The CDR3 contains 14 residues. The V end was cut by 1 base, the J end by 5 bases, with 11 bases between. As DNA, the CDR3 is TGTGCCAGCTCACCACTTTCGGGGGGGACTGAAGCTTTCTTT. Its translation: CASSPLSGGTEAFF.

The chain joins TRBV3-1 (or the pseudogene TRBV3-2) to TRBJ2-7, with D tentatively TRBD1 (5 bases). V was trimmed by 1 base and J by 6 bases, leaving 19 bases between them. This CDR3 spans 16 amino acids. In germline, CDR1 is LGHDT, CDR2 YNNKEL (reference sequence). Here the CDR3 reads CASSQGWQVQGLEQYF. The DNA of the CDR3 is TGTGCCAGCAGCCAAGGGTGGCAGGTCCAGGGCCTCGAGCAGTACTTC.

This sequence joins TRBV6-2 or TRBV6-3 and TRBJ2-1; TRBD1 matches at 7 bases. Germline trimming cut 2 bases from V and 7 bases from J; bases unmatched to any gene: 14. There are 17 residues in the CDR3. The germline V gene encodes CDR1 MNHEY and CDR2 SVGEGT. The CDR3 region is CASSYLLTGKVINEQFF. The CDR3 nucleotides read TGTGCCAGCAGTTACCTACTGACAGGGAAGGTTATTAATGAGCAGTTCTTC.

Only a few counts were recorded for this clone. The CDR3 sequence: CASSQEPVNYGYTF. The CDR3 DNA reads TGTGCCAGCAGCCAAGAACCAGTTAACTATGGCTACACCTTC. The chain combines TRBV4-2 with TRBJ1-2; D is uncertain. Trimming cost V 0 bases and J 1 base, with 6 bases left between them. This CDR3 has 14 residues. Germline CDR1 LGHNA, CDR2 YNFKEQ.

V and J are TRBV28 and TRBJ1-2; no firm D call. This CDR3 region has 12 residues. Trimming took off 3 bases at V and 4 bases at J, with 6 bases between the two ends. Germline CDR1 MDHEN, CDR2 SYDVKM. This CDR3 reads CASSFYSYGYTF. CDR3 DNA sequence: TGTGCCAGCAGTTTCTACAGCTATGGCTACACCTTC.

The rearrangement uses TRBV7-9 and TRBJ2-3; 8 bases fit TRBD2. CDR3 length: 15 amino acids. V shed 4 bases and J 0 bases; nucleotides not matched to a gene: 3. CDR1 and CDR2 from the germline V gene are SEHNR and FQNEAQ (reference sequence). The CDR3 is CASSSRGGSTDTQYF. Written as DNA, the CDR3 is TGTGCCAGCAGCTCTCGGGGGGGGAGCACAGATACGCAGTATTTT.

This sequence joins TRBV3-1 (or the pseudogene TRBV3-2) and TRBJ2-7; 8 nucleotides align to TRBD2. CDR1 and CDR2 from the germline V gene are LGHDT and YNNKEL (reference sequence). This CDR3 comprises 15 residues. Germline trimming cut 4 bases from V and 5 bases from J; bases unmatched to any gene: 10. CDR3 sequence: CASSPPGLVVHEQYF. As DNA, the CDR3 is TGTGCCAGCAGCCCGCCGGGACTAGTAGTTCACGAGCAGTACTTC.

This clone was counted once. The chain is built from TRBV29-1 and TRBJ1-1, with no clear D. CDR1 is SQVTM, CDR2 ANQGSEA, per germline. CDR3 size: 12 residues. Trimming left V 5 bases short and J 0 bases short, with 7 bases between. Written as DNA, the CDR3 is TGCAGCGTTACTACATTGAACACTGAAGCTTTCTTT. It encodes CSVTTLNTEAFF.

V usage is TRBV30 and J usage is TRBJ1-3; TRBD1 aligns across 7 bases. Germline CDR1 reads GTSNPN; CDR2 reads SVGIG (reference sequence). The CDR3 runs 15 residues. J lost 0 bases, V lost 5 bases, and 7 bases had no gene match. CDR3 coding DNA: TGTGCCTGGGGGAGACAGGGATCCTCTGGAAACACCATATATTTT. Translating gives CAWGRQGSSGNTIYF.

The chain joins TRBV5-6 to TRBJ2-5, with TRBD1 matching over 10 bases. This CDR3 has 15 residues. The trim removed 1 base at V and 2 bases at J, leaving 2 bases unmatched. CDR1 is SGHDT, CDR2 YYEEEE, per germline. The DNA for the CDR3 is TGTGCCAGCAGCTTGTCGGGACAGGGGCAAGAGACCCAGTACTTC. Residues: CASSLSGQGQETQYF. Full variable domain (remainder filled in from reference TRBV5-6 and TRBJ2-5): DAGVTQSPTHLIKTRGQQVTLRCSPKSGHDTVSWYQQALGQGPQFIFQYYEEEERQRGNFPDRFSGHQFPNYSSELNVNALLLGDSALYLCASSLSGQGQETQYFGPGTRLLVL.

Comments on this clone: One junction end does not reproduce the germline sequence, and a read error may be involved. CDR3 loop: CASSLGTGGTTATQYF. The CDR3 nucleotides are TGTGCCAGCAGCTTGGGGACAGGCGGAACAACAGCTACGCAGTATTTT. This rearrangement joins TRBV5-4 to TRBJ2-3; TRBD1 matches at 7 bases. CDR1 and CDR2 (germline): SGHNT, YYREEE (reference sequence). This CDR3 has 16 residues. The variable domain in full, with the rest retrieved from reference TRBV5-4 and TRBJ2-3, is ETGVTQSPTHLIKTRGQQVTLRCSSQSGHNTVSWYQQALGQGPQFIFQYYREEENGRGNFPPRFSGLQFPNYSSELNVNALELDDSALYLCASSLGTGGTTATQYFGPGTRLTVL.

The chain couples TRBV2 to TRBJ1-5; TRBD1 might be the D (6 bases). The CDR3 consists of 14 residues. Trimming removed 10 bases at V and 5 bases at J, with 18 bases between. Germline CDR1 is SNHLY and CDR2 is FYNNEI. The CDR3 protein is CATNSRDTHQPQHF. The CDR3 bases are TGTGCCACCAATTCCCGGGACACTCATCAGCCCCAGCATTTT.

This chain uses TRBV7-9 with TRBJ2-7; 8 nucleotides align to TRBD2. The junction had 14 bases not matched to a gene; V was cut back by 5 bases and J by 2 bases. Germline CDR1 reads SEHNR; CDR2 reads FQNEAQ (reference sequence). The CDR3 length is 17 residues. The CDR3 nucleotides are TGTGCCAGCAGCCCGGGCGGGGCGGGGGGAACGGCCTACGAGCAGTACTTC. Protein: CASSPGGAGGTAYEQYF.

The gene calls are TRBV30 and TRBJ1-1, with 7 bases matching TRBD1. V lost 5 bases and J lost 0; bases outside the gene matches: 3. Germline loops: CDR1 GTSNPN, CDR2 SVGIG (reference sequence). The CDR3 length is 13 residues. CDR3 nucleotide sequence: TGTGCCTGGGAGGGACAGATGAACACTGAAGCTTTCTTT. Translating it yields CAWEGQMNTEAFF. The full variable domain, its missing parts supplied by reference TRBV30 and TRBJ1-1, is SQTIHQWPATLVQPVGSPLSLECTVEGTSNPNLYWYRQAAGRGLQLLFYSVGIGQISSEVPQNLSASRPQDRQFILSSKKLLLSDSGFYLCAWEGQMNTEAFFGQGTRLTVV.

The J gene is TRBJ1-2, the V gene TRBV24-1; D perhaps matches TRBD1 (5 bases). Germline V gene sequence: CDR1 KGHDR, CDR2 SFDVKD. This CDR3 is 13 amino acids long. Trimming stripped 3 bases from V and 7 bases from J, with 11 bases between. The CDR3 is CATSDRQFRGYTF. Written as DNA, the CDR3 is TGTGCCACCAGTGATCGACAGTTCCGTGGCTACACCTTC.

V usage is TRBV10-3 and J usage is TRBJ2-6, with 9 bases identical to TRBD2. Germline V lookup: CDR1 ENHRY, CDR2 SYGVKD. The trim removed 4 bases at V and 0 bases at J, leaving 4 bases unmatched. This CDR3 is 17 amino acids long. Here the CDR3 reads CAISVAGAGSGANVLTF. In nucleotides, the CDR3 is TGTGCCATCAGTGTAGCGGGGGCCGGCTCTGGGGCCAACGTCCTGACTTTC.

This clone was seen a few times. The chain is built from TRBV27 and TRBJ1-6; D remains unclear. Trimming removed 3 bases from V and 6 bases from J, with 9 bases in between. The CDR3 has 14 amino acids. Germline lookup yields CDR1 MNHEY and CDR2 SMNVEV (reference sequence). The CDR3 coding sequence is TGTGCCAGCAGTTTTAGACAACTTAATTCACCCCTCCACTTT. Protein product: CASSFRQLNSPLHF.